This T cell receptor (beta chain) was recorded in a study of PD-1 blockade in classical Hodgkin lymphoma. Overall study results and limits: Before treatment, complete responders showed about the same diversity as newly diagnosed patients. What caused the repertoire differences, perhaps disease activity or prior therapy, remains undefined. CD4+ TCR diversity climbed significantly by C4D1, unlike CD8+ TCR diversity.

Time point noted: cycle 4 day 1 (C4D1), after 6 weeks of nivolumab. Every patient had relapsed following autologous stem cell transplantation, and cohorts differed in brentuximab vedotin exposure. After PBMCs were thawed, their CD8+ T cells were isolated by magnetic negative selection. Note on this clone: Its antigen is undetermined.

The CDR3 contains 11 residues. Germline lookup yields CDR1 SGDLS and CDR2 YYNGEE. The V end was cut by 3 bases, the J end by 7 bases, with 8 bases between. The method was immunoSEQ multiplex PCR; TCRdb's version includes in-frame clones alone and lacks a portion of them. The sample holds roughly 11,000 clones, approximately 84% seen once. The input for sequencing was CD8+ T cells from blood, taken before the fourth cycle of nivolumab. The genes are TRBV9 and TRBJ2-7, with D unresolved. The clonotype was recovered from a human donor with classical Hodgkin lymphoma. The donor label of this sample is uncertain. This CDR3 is CASSDDGEQYF. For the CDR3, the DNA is TGTGCCAGCAGCGACGATGGGGAGCAGTACTTC.